This passage covers 4 T cell receptor beta chains from one sample sequenced in a study of patients and donors after allogeneic stem cell transplantation. TCRdb reanalysed the RT-PCR reads using MiXCR and keeps one entry per CDR3 protein. The data hold 3,000 or so distinct CDR3 sequences, with 5% to 6.5% observed a single time. Sequencing used blood, either unsorted or a sorted T cell fraction (not recorded which). The receptors were gathered from a human donor who was either an allogeneic HSCT recipient or a stem cell or donor lymphocyte infusion donor (not recorded which). It is not recorded whose cells these are; they may come from a transplant donor.

This clonotype is labeled medium-sized. The rearrangement uses TRBV29-1 and TRBJ2-7, with D perhaps matching TRBD1 (6 bases). Per the germline V gene, CDR1 is SQVTM and CDR2 is ANQGSEA. This CDR3 region has 12 residues. V was shortened by 4 bases and J by 3 bases, with 10 bases between the two germline ends. CDR3 region: CSVAGQYYEQYF. The CDR3 DNA sequence: TGCAGCGTTGCCGGACAGTACTACGAGCAGTACTTC.

This clonotype was seen a handful of times. The rearrangement uses TRBV10-3 and TRBJ2-1; D is unresolved. Trimming took off 6 bases at V and 1 base at J, with 10 bases between the two ends. Germline values: CDR1 ENHRY, CDR2 SYGVKD. This CDR3 has 14 amino acids. Here the CDR3 DNA reads TGTGCCATCAGAGAGGCGCCGTCCTACAATGAGCAGTTCTTC. Protein product: CAIREAPSYNEQFF.

By frequency in the sample, this clonotype is medium-sized (0.01 to 0.1%). J is TRBJ2-3 and V is TRBV7-2, with no clear D. The CDR3 sequence is 11 residues long. The germline V gene has CDR1 SGHTA and CDR2 FQGNSA. Trimming took 4 bases from V and 2 from J, leaving 1 base between them. The CDR3 nucleotides read TGTGCCAGCAGCTCCACAGATACGCAGTATTTT. It is translated as CASSSTDTQYF.

This clonotype was picked up a small number of times. The chain recombines TRBV20-1 with TRBJ2-3; TRBD2 is a possible D gene (5 bases). Germline V lookup: CDR1 DFQATT, CDR2 SNEGSKA (reference sequence). Trimming took 3 bases from V and 3 from J, leaving 13 bases between them. This CDR3 has 14 residues. The CDR3 region has the DNA TGCAGTGCTAGGCTCCAGCGGATGACAGATACGCAGTATTTT. This gives the protein CSARLQRMTDTQYF.